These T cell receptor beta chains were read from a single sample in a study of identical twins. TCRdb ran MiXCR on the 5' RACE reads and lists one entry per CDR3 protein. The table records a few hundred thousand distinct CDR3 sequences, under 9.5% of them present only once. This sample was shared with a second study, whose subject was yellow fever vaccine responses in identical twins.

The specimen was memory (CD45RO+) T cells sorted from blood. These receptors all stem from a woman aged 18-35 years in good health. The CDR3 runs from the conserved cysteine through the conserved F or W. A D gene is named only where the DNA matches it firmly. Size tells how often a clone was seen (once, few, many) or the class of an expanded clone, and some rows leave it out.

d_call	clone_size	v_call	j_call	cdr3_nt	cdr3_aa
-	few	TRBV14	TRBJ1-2	TGTGCCAGCAGCCAAGAATCAGGCCGCCGCGGGGGCGGCTACACCTTC	CASSQESGRRGGGYTF
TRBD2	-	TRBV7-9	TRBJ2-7	TGTGCCAGCAGCTCCCGGACTAGCGGGGCCTCCTACGAGCAGTACTTC	CASSSRTSGASYEQYF
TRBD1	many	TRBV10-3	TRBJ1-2	TGTGCCATCAGTGACACGCCGGGACAGAGCTATGGCTACACCTTC	CAISDTPGQSYGYTF
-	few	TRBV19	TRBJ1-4	TGTGCCACCCGTGAAACTGCTAATGAAAAACTGTTTTTT	CATRETANEKLFF
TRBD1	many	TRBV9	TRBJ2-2	TGTGCCAGCAGCTTGACAGGGATCGGGGAGCTGTTTTTT	CASSLTGIGELFF
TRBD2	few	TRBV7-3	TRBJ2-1	TGTGCCAGCAGCTACGGGACTAGCGGGACCCTCAATGAGCAGTTCTTC	CASSYGTSGTLNEQFF
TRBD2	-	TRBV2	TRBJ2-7	TGTGCCAGCAGTTACCCGACTAGCGGACCCCACGAGCAGTACTTC	CASSYPTSGPHEQYF
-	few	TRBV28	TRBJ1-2	TGTGCCACCGCCGGGAGCAGGGCCTATGGCTACACCTTC	CATAGSRAYGYTF
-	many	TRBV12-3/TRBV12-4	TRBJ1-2	TGTGCCAGCAACGACCTAGGGCCTAACTATGGCTACACCTTC	CASNDLGPNYGYTF
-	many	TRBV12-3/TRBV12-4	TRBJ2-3	TGTGCCAGCAGTAAGTCAGCGGCAGATACGCAGTATTTT	CASSKSAADTQYF
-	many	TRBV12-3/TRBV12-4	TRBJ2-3	TGTGCCAGCAGTTTCGGTTCCTGGACCAGGGAGCAAGATACGCAGTATTTT	CASSFGSWTREQDTQYF
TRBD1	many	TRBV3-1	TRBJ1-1	TGTGCCAGCAGCTATCGAAACAGGGGTCAAGGGGACCCTGAAGCTTTCTTT	CASSYRNRGQGDPEAFF
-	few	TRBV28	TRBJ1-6	TGTGCCGGCGGGGGGAGAGGAGGTTCACCCCTCCACTTT	CAGGGRGGSPLHF
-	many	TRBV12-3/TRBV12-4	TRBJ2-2	TGTGCCAGCAGTTTCCAGGGGTCCAACACCGGGGAGCTGTTTTTT	CASSFQGSNTGELFF
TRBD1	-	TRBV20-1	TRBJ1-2	TGCAGTGCTGGACAGGGATCTAACTATGGCTACACCTTC	CSAGQGSNYGYTF
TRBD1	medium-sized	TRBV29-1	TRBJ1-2	TGCAGCGTAGGGGACAGCCAGAAGGGCTACACCTTC	CSVGDSQKGYTF
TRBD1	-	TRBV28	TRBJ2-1	TGTGCCAGCAGTTTCTGGGACAGTGAGCAGTTCTTC	CASSFWDSEQFF
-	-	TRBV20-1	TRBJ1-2	TGCAGTGCCCCGGGGAGCCGTAACTATGGCTACACCTTC	CSAPGSRNYGYTF
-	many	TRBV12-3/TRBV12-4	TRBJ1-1	TGTGCCAGCAGTTTACGATCGCAGAACACTGAAGCTTTCTTT	CASSLRSQNTEAFF
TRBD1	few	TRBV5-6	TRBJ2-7	TGTGCCAGCAGCGGAACAGGGGGCTCCTACGAGCAGTACTTC	CASSGTGGSYEQYF
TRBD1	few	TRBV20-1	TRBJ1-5	TGCAGTGCACGGACAGGGGGCATCGGGCAGCCCCAGCATTTT	CSARTGGIGQPQHF